This T cell receptor (beta chain) was captured by sequencing in a study of shared clonotypes between healthy human individuals. General study results and limits: Researchers sampled only blood; tissue repertoires likely differ. Some clonotypes were shared by all four sorted-subset donors, while others were not shared. The non-shared ones had lower generation probabilities than the shared ones.

On this clone: Its target is not known.

Each sorted subset replicate got 200 ng genomic DNA, about 33,000 genomes. Only in-frame clones appear in the TCRdb table, and some are missing; sequencing was by immunoSEQ multiplex PCR. The data hold over a million clones, with more than 60% observed a single time. This CDR3 has 16 residues. V lost 0 bases to trimming and J lost 4 bases; unmatched junction nucleotides: 5. The germline gives CDR1 SGHRS, CDR2 YFSETQ. This sequence joins TRBV5-1 and TRBJ2-2, with TRBD1 matching over 8 bases. Sequenced material: memory CD4+ T cells sorted from blood. Described subset: CD45RA-negative fraction. The clonotype comes from a man in his late teens or twenties in good health. The CDR3 DNA reads as TGCGCCAGCAGCTTGGGTGGAACAGGGGGCACCGGGGAGCTGTTTTTT. Amino acids: CASSLGGTGGTGELFF.